A selection of T cell receptor beta chains follows, all from one sample in a study of T-cell reconstitution after alpha-beta-depleted transplantation in children. TCRdb used MiXCR to reprocess the PCR reads, holding one entry per CDR3 protein. This table holds 230,000 or so distinct CDR3 sequences, over 9.5% found once. The sample in question was PBMCs from the stem cell graft donor, obtained from the stem cell graft. The receptors originated from a human donor who donated a stem cell graft to a child with SCID. The CDR3 runs from the conserved cysteine through the conserved F or W. The D gene is left open where the match is weak. Clone size is shown for a subset of rows, as once, few, many or a class of expanded clone.

CDR3 protein: CSARDWTGESSYNEQFF
CDR3 DNA: TGCAGTGCTAGAGATTGGACGGGAGAGAGCTCCTACAATGAGCAGTTCTTC
D gene: NA
J gene: TRBJ2-1
V gene: TRBV20-1
clone size: many

CDR3 protein: CASSKGGGLNTEAFF
CDR3 DNA: TGTGCCAGTTCTAAAGGAGGAGGCTTGAACACTGAAGCTTTCTTT
D gene: NA
J gene: TRBJ1-1
V gene: TRBV19
clone size: many

CDR3 protein: CASSAGTSTDTQYF
CDR3 DNA: TGCGCCAGCAGCGCAGGGACTTCCACAGATACGCAGTATTTT
D gene: NA
J gene: TRBJ2-3
V gene: TRBV5-1
clone size: NA

CDR3 protein: CASSLDGSPYGYTF
CDR3 DNA: TGCGCCAGCAGCTTGGACGGCTCCCCCTATGGCTACACCTTC
D gene: NA
J gene: TRBJ1-2
V gene: TRBV5-1
clone size: NA

CDR3 protein: CASAETGFQETQYF
CDR3 DNA: TGTGCCAGCGCCGAGACTGGGTTCCAAGAGACCCAGTACTTC
D gene: NA
J gene: TRBJ2-5
V gene: TRBV12-3/TRBV12-4
clone size: many

CDR3 protein: CSARDRTGVEQYF
CDR3 DNA: TGCAGTGCTAGAGACCGGACAGGGGTCGAGCAGTACTTC
D gene: TRBD1
J gene: TRBJ2-7
V gene: TRBV20-1
clone size: many

CDR3 protein: CASSLASSRAYSNQPQHF
CDR3 DNA: TGTGCCAGCAGCTTAGCTTCGTCCAGGGCTTATAGCAATCAGCCCCAGCATTTT
D gene: NA
J gene: TRBJ1-5
V gene: TRBV7-2
clone size: once

CDR3 protein: CASSFGTGASHEQYF
CDR3 DNA: TGTGCCAGCAGTTTCGGGACAGGGGCTTCCCACGAGCAGTACTTC
D gene: TRBD1
J gene: TRBJ2-7
V gene: TRBV27
clone size: many

CDR3 protein: CASSQVGQGGTDTEAFF
CDR3 DNA: TGTGCCAGCAGCCAAGTTGGACAGGGAGGGACGGACACTGAAGCTTTCTTT
D gene: TRBD1
J gene: TRBJ1-1
V gene: TRBV4-2
clone size: many

CDR3 protein: CASSFEGYNTGELFF
CDR3 DNA: TGCGCCAGCAGCTTTGAAGGGTATAACACCGGGGAGCTGTTTTTT
D gene: NA
J gene: TRBJ2-2
V gene: TRBV5-1
clone size: many

CDR3 protein: CASSPSGTSGDQETQYF
CDR3 DNA: TGTGCCAGCAGCCCAAGCGGGACTAGCGGGGATCAAGAGACCCAGTACTTC
D gene: TRBD2
J gene: TRBJ2-5
V gene: TRBV4-2
clone size: NA

CDR3 protein: CASSLTTAGELFF
CDR3 DNA: TGTGCCAGCAGCCTTACCACAGCCGGGGAGCTGTTTTTT
D gene: NA
J gene: TRBJ2-2
V gene: TRBV9
clone size: many

CDR3 protein: CASSYGVDQPQHF
CDR3 DNA: TGTGCCAGCAGTTACGGGGTTGATCAGCCCCAGCATTTT
D gene: NA
J gene: TRBJ1-5
V gene: TRBV27
clone size: many

CDR3 protein: CASSDSFKVYEQYF
CDR3 DNA: TGTGCCAGCAGCGACTCTTTTAAGGTCTACGAGCAGTACTTC
D gene: NA
J gene: TRBJ2-7
V gene: TRBV7-9
clone size: many

CDR3 protein: CASSKTGTNYGYTF
CDR3 DNA: TGCGCCAGCAGCAAGACAGGGACTAACTATGGCTACACCTTC
D gene: TRBD1
J gene: TRBJ1-2
V gene: TRBV5-1
clone size: many

CDR3 protein: CSAREQLNYGYTF
CDR3 DNA: TGCAGTGCTAGAGAACAGCTTAACTATGGCTACACCTTC
D gene: NA
J gene: TRBJ1-2
V gene: TRBV20-1
clone size: many

CDR3 protein: CASSFSGGGTDTQYF
CDR3 DNA: TGTGCCAGCAGCTTTAGCGGGGGGGGCACAGATACGCAGTATTTT
D gene: TRBD2
J gene: TRBJ2-3
V gene: TRBV7-2
clone size: many

CDR3 protein: CASSFQQGSGAFF
CDR3 DNA: TGTGCCAGCAGCTTTCAACAGGGCTCAGGGGCTTTCTTT
D gene: NA
J gene: TRBJ1-1
V gene: TRBV7-6
clone size: many

CDR3 protein: CSAQGGGAEGEQFF
CDR3 DNA: TGCAGTGCTCAAGGCGGGGGGGCCGAGGGAGAGCAGTTCTTC
D gene: TRBD2
J gene: TRBJ2-1
V gene: TRBV20-1
clone size: many

CDR3 protein: CASSWGDRYEQYF
CDR3 DNA: TGTGCCAGCAGTTGGGGGGACCGCTACGAGCAGTACTTC
D gene: NA
J gene: TRBJ2-7
V gene: TRBV6-5
clone size: few

CDR3 protein: CASSYHSGGRETQYF
CDR3 DNA: TGTGCCAGCAGTTATCATAGCGGGGGTCGGGAGACCCAGTACTTC
D gene: TRBD2
J gene: TRBJ2-5
V gene: TRBV28
clone size: many

CDR3 protein: CASSPGEGWNTEAFF
CDR3 DNA: TGTGCCAGCAGTCCAGGGGAGGGGTGGAACACTGAAGCTTTCTTT
D gene: NA
J gene: TRBJ1-1
V gene: TRBV12-3/TRBV12-4
clone size: many

CDR3 protein: CASSVEDGSYNEQFF
CDR3 DNA: TGTGCCAGCAGCGTAGAGGACGGGAGCTACAATGAGCAGTTCTTC
D gene: NA
J gene: TRBJ2-1
V gene: TRBV9
clone size: many

CDR3 protein: CASSGRESGSSYEQYF
CDR3 DNA: TGTGCCAGCAGCGGGAGGGAGTCAGGGAGCTCCTACGAGCAGTACTTC
D gene: TRBD2
J gene: TRBJ2-7
V gene: TRBV7-2
clone size: many

CDR3 protein: CASSETTWTGLSGNTIYF
CDR3 DNA: TGTGCCAGCTCAGAGACTACCTGGACAGGACTCTCTGGAAACACCATATATTTT
D gene: TRBD1
J gene: TRBJ1-3
V gene: TRBV18
clone size: many

CDR3 protein: CASSQVGTGGYATEAFF
CDR3 DNA: TGTGCCAGCAGCCAAGTGGGCACAGGGGGCTATGCCACTGAAGCTTTCTTT
D gene: TRBD1
J gene: TRBJ1-1
V gene: TRBV4-2
clone size: few

CDR3 protein: CATSDPPGYRTGELFF
CDR3 DNA: TGTGCCACCAGTGACCCGCCAGGGTACAGGACCGGGGAGCTGTTTTTT
D gene: NA
J gene: TRBJ2-2
V gene: TRBV24-1
clone size: many

CDR3 protein: CAISGGGGYTF
CDR3 DNA: TGTGCCATATCAGGGGGCGGCGGCTACACCTTC
D gene: TRBD1
J gene: TRBJ1-2
V gene: TRBV10-3
clone size: many